The source of this T cell receptor (beta chain) is a study of cytomegalovirus exposure and HLA in healthy donors (dated by TCRdb to about 2017). Some background on the complete study: In an earlier analysis of fewer than 750 of the donors, around 300 Gb of sequence data and 100 million or so unique TCR beta sequences from about 179 million T cells were reported. HLA typing included class I and class II loci at four-digit resolution. The aim of the study was to test whether cataloging public T cell receptors could identify signatures of past pathogen exposure. A later genetic analysis took genome-wide SNP genotypes for about 55% of the 666 donors and used that subset as a discovery cohort. Among the approximately 400 genotyped donors, approximately 81% belonged to the genetic ancestry cluster associated with self-reported Caucasian donors. The later analysis used no new phenotypic data to find candidate immune exposures, relying instead on TCR beta sequences and their occurrence across donors. A later analysis re-examined previously published TCR beta repertoires from about 670 donors and added high-resolution HLA genotyping to investigate patterns of TCR occurrence. Alongside the repertoire data, information on donor age, sex, ethnicity and CMV serostatus was compiled. To decide whether each TCR beta V gene segment behaved as functional or pseudogenic, an earlier analysis of some 570 of the donors relied on high-throughput TCR beta sequencing. The number of typed donors differed by locus: 629-630 for A, B, C, DRB1 and DQB1; roughly 510 for DQA1; 606 for DPA1; and approximately 450 for DPB1. To predict cytomegalovirus infection status, the study combined high-throughput TCR immunosequencing, statistical association of individual TCRs with disease status, and machine learning. Because of strong linkage in the cohort, roughly five DR-DQ haplotypes were treated as single units for association and clustering. All discovery cohort repertoires had been generated on a single sequencing platform. Approximately 310 gigabases of sequencing data and some 85 million unique TCR sequences were included in an early release covering roughly 600 HLA-typed donors. Among about 360 genotyped donors of the cohort, an average of approximately 240,000 unique TCR beta nucleotide sequences were sequenced per donor, about a sixth of them non-productive. A separate validation cohort of about 110 different subjects was used in addition to the 666-subject first cohort. The study used immunosequencing to profile the T cell repertoires of 600 to 850 subjects and linked those repertoires to cytomegalovirus serostatus. Summary of the overall study and its limitations: In an earlier analysis of more than 500 of the donors, most TCR beta V segments appeared in productive rearrangements about 90% or about 30% of the time, broadly matching IMGT annotations. Linkage disequilibrium might explain the correlated functional status among segregating V segments, but an unknown experimental factor could not be excluded. When HLA alleles, especially DR and DQ, strongly co-occurred, TCR associations were difficult to assign to individual alleles. According to a later analysis, TCR association rates differed among HLA loci, with DRB1 alleles showing the most associated TCRs and HLA-C alleles showing the fewest. At a false discovery rate of 0.05, a later analysis linked 16,000 or so TCR beta sequences to specific HLA alleles. It was suggested by the authors that the approach could potentially be generalized to other disease states and immunological phenotypes. A later analysis found that HLA-associated TCR beta chains were more clonally expanded and had lower generation probabilities than equally common non-associated chains. For the cohort, immune exposure information was limited to CMV serostatus. The presence/absence analyses assumed that sequencing depth was roughly uniform across donors, and that assumption may not be true. A further reported finding was that TCR beta sequences accurately predicted the HLA-A and HLA-B alleles for most subjects in the first cohort. Across donors, most TCR sequences were observed very rarely, whereas some public TCRs were present in many individuals. In this cohort, only TCR beta chains were sequenced, and detectable features were limited by the absence of alpha or paired-chain data. A cluster of highly shared sequence variants was judged likely to represent a technical artifact of the sequencing pipeline. In a later genetic analysis, a missense DCLRE1C variant was associated with V-gene and J-gene trimming of TCR beta chains, and the association was replicated in an independent cohort. A later genetic analysis reported fewer N-insertions in productive TCRs among donors in an Asian-associated ancestry cluster than the roughly 720-donor mean. The 87-base-pair reads could not distinguish some IMGT-functional V segments, including TRBV6-2 and TRBV6-3, so those segments were excluded. Seventeen rarely observed V segments, including chromosome 9 orphons, were excluded from the earlier analysis of several hundred of the donors because counts were too low. In vitro tests confirmed that a few of the cytomegalovirus-associated TCR beta chains recognize cytomegalovirus antigens. Cytomegalovirus status was reported to be diagnosed by the classifier with high specificity and sensitivity in both the original and validation cohorts. According to a later analysis, parvovirus B19, influenza, CMV and Epstein-Barr virus appeared linked to several top co-occurrence clusters. The study listed around 160 TCR beta chains as associated with cytomegalovirus. In a later analysis, most CMV-associated TCR beta chains were found to appear HLA-restricted, with HLA associations seemingly driven largely by CMV exposure. HLA typing was unavailable for some donors at each locus, so association tests used only the typed subset.

Library method: the immunoSEQ multiplex PCR assay. The multiplex PCR relied on a mix of 60 forward primers for TCR Vbeta segments and 13 reverse primers for TCR Jbeta segments. A multiplex PCR assay on genomic DNA amplified the CDR3 region of rearranged TCR beta genes. Amplified TCR beta libraries were sequenced as 87-base-pair reads on the Illumina HiSeq System. The paper's data handling went like this. A later analysis tallied around 87 million unique TCR beta chains across the 666 repertoires, and some 10 million of those chains were shared by two or more donors. Raw reads were error-corrected and collapsed into unique sequences with a nearest-neighbor algorithm that merged closely related sequences to remove PCR and sequencing errors. CDR3 sequences were aligned to IMGT reference sequences to assign V, D and J gene segments. For a sequence to be retained, at least a six-nucleotide match to both a V gene segment and a J gene segment was required. A rearrangement counted as productive if the CDR3 had no stop codons and remained in frame with V and J, and every other rearrangement counted as non-productive. Following IMGT convention, CDR3 was defined as the stretch from the second conserved V-encoded cysteine to the conserved J-encoded phenylalanine. The earlier analysis of some 550 of the donors excluded any sequence lacking an unambiguous match to a single V gene segment. An earlier analysis of almost 600 of the donors classified V segments as functional when productive rearrangements were above 56.7% and as segregating when the standard deviation between donors was above 5%. A statistical classification framework was built for diagnosing cytomegalovirus status from the catalog of TCR beta chain sequences. In a later analysis, TCR nucleotide sequences were compared against IMGT/GENE-DB human TR gene sequences so that V and J genes could be assigned. A later analysis assigned CDR3 sequences and most-parsimonious VDJ recombination scenarios with the TCRdist pipeline. A later analysis defined each TCR beta chain by its CDR3 amino acid sequence plus V-gene family, and excluded reads lacking a unique V-gene family. A later analysis removed 500 to 600 highly shared, low-generation-probability nucleotide sequences to deal with suspected cross-contamination and a sequencing artifact. In a later analysis, a clonal expansion index for each public chain was calculated from normalized within-repertoire ranks of inferred template counts. A later analysis computed generation probabilities with a VDJ recombination model fitted to out-of-frame rearrangements, and checked the results against IGoR. In a later analysis, TCR-TCR, TCR-HLA and TCR-CMV co-occurrence was scored with hypergeometric tests, and a repertoire-size bias correction was applied to TCR pairs. False discovery rates were estimated in a later analysis by permuting HLA or CMV assignments 20 times. In a later analysis, co-occurring TCRs were grouped using DBSCAN, with TCRdist sequence similarity added in when clustering inside HLA-allele-positive subsets. For co-occurrence clustering, repertoires with fewer than 30,000 or more than 120,000 public chains were excluded, along with five repertoires with anomalous nucleotide sharing. TCRdb retrieved this table from immuneACCESS and kept in-frame rearrangements only. Not all clones are present; in checked studies, unresolved V genes account for under half, and no reason is known for the remainder. From that table come the V and J calls and clone size; the DNA was used to work out D and trimming. Across this sample there are 150,000 to 200,000 clones, with 75% to 85% seen only once. In total, the top ten clones hold 2.1% of the sample.

CDR1 and CDR2, per the germline V gene, are KGHSH and LQKENI. CDR3 length: 17 amino acids, cysteine to phenylalanine. The only DNA kept is the CDR3, 51 bases in frame from the first base. Deletion took 4 bases off V and 2 bases off J, with a span of 20 bases between the germline ends. The cohort comprised 550 to 700 healthy bone marrow donors. Cohort members were all nominally healthy when sampled, although unrecorded immune exposures were likely present. The donor was CMV seropositive and was included in the group of about 290 seropositive cohort members. Each donor provided a peripheral blood sample, and peripheral blood mononuclear cells were used for TCR beta sequencing. Genomic DNA extraction from the blood cell samples was performed with the Qiagen DNeasy Blood Extraction Kit. Notes on this clone: Its antigen is unknown. No much larger clone exists at a distance of one base, and base qualities are not known.

The clonotype comes from a young woman in good health and CMV-seropositive. The source material was PBMCs. Recombination connected TRBV18 to TRBJ1-2; the D segment cannot be called with confidence. This receptor has the CDR3 CASSQGGGGPTNYGYTF. At the DNA level, the sequence is TGTGCCAGCTCACAGGGAGGAGGCGGCCCAACGAACTATGGCTACACCTTC.